These 27 T cell receptor beta chains came from one sample sequenced in a study of vaccination effects on CD4 cells after COVID-19. These TCRs are of unknown antigen specificity. Before sequencing took place, the ViraFEST assay used viral peptide pools to expand antigen-specific CD4+ T cells. Culturing for 9 to 10 days preceded CD4+ T cell isolation. Vaccinated participants had no history of SARS-CoV-2 infection and tested negative for nucleocapsid antibodies. TCRdb keeps only in-frame clones here, not all; method: immunoSEQ multiplex PCR. The repertoire holds tens of thousands of clones, with around 67% as singletons. Material: CD4+ T cells from PBMCs cultured with SARS-CoV-2 spike peptides, obtained before COVID-19 vaccination. The receptors stem from a human donor who received a COVID-19 vaccine.

V usage is TRBV6-2 or TRBV6-3 and J usage is TRBJ2-5; 8 nucleotides agree with TRBD2. With 5 bases clipped from V and 4 bases from J, the junction kept 6 bases outside the gene matches. The CDR3 consists of 14 residues. Germline CDR1 is MNHEY and CDR2 is SVGEGT. The CDR3 loop is CASSRLGGGETQYF. For the CDR3, the DNA is TGTGCCAGCAGTCGACTCGGGGGGGGAGAGACCCAGTACTTC.

This clone is medium-sized by share. The chain is built from TRBV20-1 and TRBJ1-6; 7 nucleotides agree with TRBD1. The V gene's germline CDR1 is DFQATT and CDR2 SNEGSKA (reference sequence). This CDR3 region has 15 residues. The trim removed 3 bases at V and 11 bases at J, leaving 13 bases unmatched. CDR3 region: CSASIMDRREAPLHF. CDR3 coding DNA: TGCAGTGCTAGTATTATGGACAGGAGAGAAGCACCCCTCCACTTT.

Concerning this clone itself: The sample contains more than one DNA sequence encoding this CDR3. J is TRBJ1-3 and V is TRBV9; no clear D. Between the trimmed V and J ends, which lost 0 bases and 0 bases, there was a span of 4 bases. CDR1 is SGDLS, CDR2 YYNGEE, per germline. The CDR3 contains 14 residues. This CDR3 reads CASSVESSGNTIYF. The CDR3 DNA follows: TGTGCCAGCAGCGTAGAGAGCTCTGGAAACACCATATATTTT.

The CDR3 sequence is CASSLPGAPYNEQFF. CDR3 DNA: TGTGCCAGCAGTTTGCCGGGAGCCCCATACAATGAGCAGTTCTTC. This chain connects TRBV28 to TRBJ2-1, with a tentative D call TRBD2 (6 bases). Germline CDR1 is MDHEN and CDR2 is SYDVKM. CDR3 length equals 15 residues. Trimming left V 3 bases short and J 4 bases short, with 13 bases between.

V usage is TRBV5-1 and J usage is TRBJ2-5; 11 bases align to TRBD2. Germline V gives CDR1 SGHRS, CDR2 YFSETQ. V gave up 0 bases and J gave up 5 bases; unmatched junction bases: 3. The CDR3 runs 15 residues. CDR3 protein: CASSLVLAGGETQYF. For the CDR3, the DNA is TGCGCCAGCAGCTTGGTATTAGCGGGGGGGGAGACCCAGTACTTC.

The J gene is TRBJ1-3, the V gene TRBV20-1, with no clear D. The CDR3 is 14 amino acids. The V gene's germline CDR1 is DFQATT and CDR2 SNEGSKA (reference sequence). V was shortened by 3 bases and J by 0 bases, with 9 bases between the two germline ends. Here the CDR3 DNA reads TGCAGTGCTAGTGAGCCAAGCTCTGGAAACACCATATATTTT. This sequence encodes CSASEPSSGNTIYF.

The V gene is TRBV2, the J gene TRBJ2-1; 9 nucleotides align to TRBD1. Germline assignment: CDR1 SNHLY and CDR2 FYNNEI. This CDR3 is 14 amino acids long. After removal of 2 bases from V and 8 bases from J, the junction contained 4 bases not matched to a gene. The CDR3 protein is CASSELGQGYEQFF. In DNA, the CDR3 is TGTGCCAGCAGTGAATTGGGACAGGGTTATGAGCAGTTCTTC.

V gene TRBV4-1 combines with J gene TRBJ2-1; 12 positions agree with TRBD2. This CDR3 spans 18 amino acids. Germline V CDR1 and CDR2: MGHRA, YSYEKL. The ends lost 4 bases at V and 6 bases at J; junction bases unmatched: 13. The CDR3 loop reads CASSRLTSGSRGGNEQFF. In DNA, the CDR3 is TGCGCCAGCAGCCGTCTGACTAGCGGGAGTCGGGGTGGCAATGAGCAGTTCTTC.

This clone was recorded once. The V call is TRBV18, the J call TRBJ1-2, with D tentatively TRBD1 (5 bases). The CDR3 is 14 amino acids. Trimming took 3 bases from V and 13 from J, leaving 21 bases between them. The V gene's germline CDR1 is KGHSH and CDR2 LQKENI. The chain's CDR3 is CASSPPGLVYFSTF. The CDR3 DNA follows: TGTGCCAGCTCACCTCCGGGACTGGTTTATTTTTCCACCTTC.

V and J are TRBV12-5 and TRBJ1-6; D call uncertain. Trimming shortened V by 1 base and J by 8 bases, and 9 bases separated the two germline ends. The length of the CDR3 is 14 residues. Germline V gene data show CDR1 as LGHNT and CDR2 as FRNRAP. The CDR3 is CASGLGGSYSPLHF. The CDR3 DNA follows: TGTGCTAGTGGTTTGGGGGGTAGTTATTCACCCCTCCACTTT.

V is TRBV5-1 and J is TRBJ2-3; the match to TRBD2 covers 9 bases. CDR3 length: 16 residues. J was trimmed by 4 bases and V by 2 bases; bases with no gene match: 8. The germline gives CDR1 SGHRS, CDR2 YFSETQ. The CDR3 protein is CASSLDGLAIADTQYF. CDR3 DNA sequence: TGCGCCAGCAGCTTAGACGGACTAGCGATAGCAGATACGCAGTATTTT.

CDR3 nucleotides: TGTGCCAGCTGGGGAAGCGTCGGGCTCGAGTACTTC. Translating gives CASWGSVGLEYF. The chain combines TRBV6-5 with TRBJ2-7; D gene uncertain. The CDR3 has 12 residues. V was cut by 8 bases and J by 11 bases, with 19 bases left in between. The V gene's germline CDR1 is MNHEY and CDR2 SVGAGI.

This sequence joins TRBV14 and TRBJ1-3; D is uncertain. The CDR3 has 13 amino acids. Trimming removed 3 bases at V and 4 bases at J, with 7 bases between. Germline CDR1 reads SGHDN; CDR2 reads FVKESK. CDR3: CASSHASGNTIYF. In DNA form, the CDR3 reads TGTGCCAGCAGCCATGCTAGCGGAAACACCATATATTTT.

Only one count was recorded for this clone. J is TRBJ2-3 and V is TRBV27, with 9 positions matching TRBD2. Per germline, CDR1 MNHEY and CDR2 SMNVEV (reference sequence). Unmatched junction bases numbered 1, after V lost 3 bases and J lost 3 bases. This CDR3 contains 14 residues. DNA of the CDR3: TGTGCCAGCAGTTTTACTAGCGGGACAGATACGCAGTATTTT. This encodes CASSFTSGTDTQYF.

CDR3 nucleotide sequence: TGTGCCAGCAGTTACTCCCGACAGGGTAGTCAGCCCCAGCATTTT. This gives the protein CASSYSRQGSQPQHF. The chain couples TRBV6-5 to TRBJ1-5; 7 bases are a match to TRBD1. After removal of 0 bases from V and 6 bases from J, the junction contained 5 bases not matched to a gene. CDR1 is MNHEY, CDR2 SVGAGI, per germline. The CDR3 extends over 15 amino acids.

CDR3 nucleotides: TGTGCCAGCAGCTTGGAGTTTGAAAGGTTCTACGAGCAGTACTTC. Amino acids: CASSLEFERFYEQYF. The chain links TRBV5-5 to TRBJ2-7; the D is unclear. The germline V gene encodes CDR1 SGHKS and CDR2 YYEKEE (reference sequence). V lost 0 bases to trimming and J lost 3 bases, with 13 bases between them. The CDR3 runs to 15 residues.

The CDR3 DNA follows: TGTGCCAGCACCCCGGGGCGGGATAATTCACCCCTCCACTTT. Translated, it gives CASTPGRDNSPLHF. V gene TRBV28 combines with J gene TRBJ1-6; D possibly corresponds to TRBD1 (5 bases). CDR1 and CDR2 (germline): MDHEN, SYDVKM. Trimming took off 7 bases at V and 5 bases at J, with 12 bases between the two ends. This CDR3 is 14 amino acids long.

This clone was counted once. V is TRBV9 and J is TRBJ2-2; no definite D call. The V end was cut by 0 bases, the J end by 2 bases, with 8 bases between. Germline V CDR1 and CDR2: SGDLS, YYNGEE. There are 15 residues in the CDR3. CDR3 region: CASSVVAINTGELFF. The CDR3 coding sequence is TGTGCCAGCAGCGTAGTTGCTATTAACACCGGGGAGCTGTTTTTT.

The V and J genes are TRBV28 and TRBJ1-2, with 7 positions matching TRBD1. The length of the CDR3 is 13 residues. Germline V lookup: CDR1 MDHEN, CDR2 SYDVKM. The V gene end was trimmed by 5 bases and the J gene end by 8 bases; junction bases not matched to a gene: 8. The CDR3 here is CASSGTVERGYTF. Here the CDR3 DNA reads TGTGCCAGCAGTGGGACAGTCGAAAGGGGCTACACCTTC.

The chain links TRBV7-9 to TRBJ2-3; no firm D call. Germline V gene sequence: CDR1 SEHNR, CDR2 FQNEAQ (reference sequence). The V end was cut by 6 bases, the J end by 4 bases, with 8 bases between. CDR3 size: 12 residues. The CDR3 is CASSTSPDTQYF. The DNA for the CDR3 is TGTGCCAGCAGTACCAGTCCAGATACGCAGTATTTT.

The chain couples TRBV7-8 to TRBJ2-5, with D maybe TRBD2 (5 bases). This CDR3 is built from 14 residues. V was shortened by 5 bases and J by 1 base, with 11 bases between the two germline ends. CDR1 and CDR2 (germline): SGHVS, FQNEAQ. The CDR3 loop reads CASSRGRVQETQYF. CDR3 nucleotide sequence: TGTGCCAGCAGCCGGGGTAGGGTCCAAGAGACCCAGTACTTC. Full variable domain (remainder filled in from reference TRBV7-8 and TRBJ2-5): GAGVSQSPRYKVAKRGQDVALRCDPISGHVSLFWYQQALGQGPEFLTYFQNEAQLDKSGLPSDRFFAERPEGSVSTLKIQRTQQEDSAVYLCASSRGRVQETQYFGPGTRLLVL.

This chain links TRBV18 with TRBJ1-6, with D possibly matching TRBD1 (6 bases). The germline gives CDR1 KGHSH, CDR2 LQKENI. The CDR3 runs to 14 residues. V lost 0 bases and J lost 9, with 9 bases in between. The DNA of the CDR3 is TGTGCCAGCTCACCACCGGGGGCCCCTTCACCCCTCCACTTT. This translates into CASSPPGAPSPLHF. The full variable domain, its missing parts supplied by reference TRBV18 and TRBJ1-6, is NAGVMQNPRHLVRRRGQEARLRCSPMKGHSHVYWYRQLPEEGLKFMVYLQKENIIDESGMPKERFSAEFPKEGPSILRIQQVVRGDSAAYFCASSPPGAPSPLHFGNGTRLTVT.

This clone was seen more than once but under ten times. The chain recombines TRBV10-3 with TRBJ1-2; 8 bases are a match to TRBD1. The V segment lost 4 bases and the J segment 2 bases; nucleotides outside the gene matches: 9. The CDR3 sequence is 16 residues long. From germline, CDR1 is ENHRY and CDR2 SYGVKD. CDR3 sequence reads: CAISASRGQVNYGYTF. The CDR3 region has the DNA TGTGCCATCAGTGCGTCCAGGGGGCAGGTGAACTATGGCTACACCTTC.

V gene TRBV15 combines with J gene TRBJ2-1, with D possibly being TRBD1 (5 bases). The V gene lost 8 bases and the J gene lost 2 bases, with 22 bases spanning the gap. CDR3 length: 17 residues. The germline CDR1 and CDR2 sequences are LNHNV and YYDKDF (reference sequence). Here the CDR3 reads CATRRSRGLSTYNEQFF. CDR3 nucleotides: TGTGCCACCCGTCGGAGTAGGGGCCTATCGACCTACAATGAGCAGTTCTTC.

V gene TRBV29-1 combines with J gene TRBJ1-6, with D perhaps TRBD1 (5 bases). Germline V gene data show CDR1 as SQVTM and CDR2 as ANQGSEA. There are 13 residues in the CDR3. Trimming removed 3 bases at V and 9 bases at J, with 12 bases between. This CDR3 is CSVEEGVGSPLHF. In nucleotides, the CDR3 is TGCAGCGTTGAGGAAGGGGTTGGTTCACCCCTCCACTTT.

This clone was seen a handful of times. The rearrangement joins TRBV20-1 to TRBJ1-6; D call uncertain. Trimming cost V 4 bases and J 5 bases, with 3 bases left between them. The CDR3 spans 11 residues. From germline, CDR1 is DFQATT and CDR2 SNEGSKA (reference sequence). The CDR3 bases are TGCAGTGCTACCAATAATTCACCCCTCCACTTT. It specifies CSATNNSPLHF.

This chain joins TRBV12-5 and TRBJ2-5; a weak D match, TRBD1 (6 bases). Germline V gene data show CDR1 as LGHNT and CDR2 as FRNRAP. The CDR3 has 15 amino acids. The ends were cut back, 1 base at V and 2 bases at J, with 11 bases in the middle. CDR3 sequence (DNA): TGTGCTAGTGGTTTGGGACGAAGGGGGCAAGAGACCCAGTACTTC. Translated, it gives CASGLGRRGQETQYF.